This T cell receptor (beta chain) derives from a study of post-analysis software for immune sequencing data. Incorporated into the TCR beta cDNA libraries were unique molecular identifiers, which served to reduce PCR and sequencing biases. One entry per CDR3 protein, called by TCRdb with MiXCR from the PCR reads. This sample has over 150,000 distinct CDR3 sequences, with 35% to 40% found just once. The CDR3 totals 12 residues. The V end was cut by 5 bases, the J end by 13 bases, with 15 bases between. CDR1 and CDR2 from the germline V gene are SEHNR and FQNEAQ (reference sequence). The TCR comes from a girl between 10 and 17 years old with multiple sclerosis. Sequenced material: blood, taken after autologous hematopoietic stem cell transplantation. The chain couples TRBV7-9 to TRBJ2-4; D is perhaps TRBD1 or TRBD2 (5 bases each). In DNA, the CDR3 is TGTGCCAGCAGCCCCCGGGTGGGGGAGCAGTACTTC. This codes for CASSPRVGEQYF.